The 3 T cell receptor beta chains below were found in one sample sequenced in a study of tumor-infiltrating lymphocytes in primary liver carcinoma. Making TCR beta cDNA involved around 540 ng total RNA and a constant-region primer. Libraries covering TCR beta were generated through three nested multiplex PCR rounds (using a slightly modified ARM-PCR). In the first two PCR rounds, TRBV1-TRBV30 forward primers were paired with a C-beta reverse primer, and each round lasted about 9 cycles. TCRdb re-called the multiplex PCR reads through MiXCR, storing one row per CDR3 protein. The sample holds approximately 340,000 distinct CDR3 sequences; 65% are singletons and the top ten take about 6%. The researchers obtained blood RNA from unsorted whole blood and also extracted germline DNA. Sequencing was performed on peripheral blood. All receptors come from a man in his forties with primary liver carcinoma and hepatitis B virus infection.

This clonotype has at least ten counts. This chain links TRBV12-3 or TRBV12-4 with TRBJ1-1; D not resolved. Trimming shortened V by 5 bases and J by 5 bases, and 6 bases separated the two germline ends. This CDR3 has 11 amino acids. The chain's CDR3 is CASSRYTEAFF. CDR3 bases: TGTGCCAGCAGTCGGTATACTGAAGCTTTCTTT.

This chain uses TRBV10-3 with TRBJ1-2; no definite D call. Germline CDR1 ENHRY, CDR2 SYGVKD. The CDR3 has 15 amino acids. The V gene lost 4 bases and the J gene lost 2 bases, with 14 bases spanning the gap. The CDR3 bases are TGTGCCATCAGTGCCGAGGACGGGCTGAACTATGGCTACACCTTC. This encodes CAISAEDGLNYGYTF.

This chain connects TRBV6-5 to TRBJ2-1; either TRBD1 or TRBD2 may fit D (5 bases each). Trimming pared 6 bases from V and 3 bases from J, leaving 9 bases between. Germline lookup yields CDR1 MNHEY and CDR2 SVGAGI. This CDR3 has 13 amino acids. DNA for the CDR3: TGTGCCAGCAGCCGGGACGGCTACAATGAGCAGTTCTTC. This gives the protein CASSRDGYNEQFF.